The present entry profiles one TCR beta chain with its context. Sequenced by immunoSEQ multiplex PCR; TCRdb stores in-frame clones only, minus some. The sample includes 300,000 or so clones, more than 75% of them seen just once. Residents of 24 US areas, aged about 18 to 95 years, made up the participants. This specimen comes from a study of blood T cell repertoires in COVID-19. Per the germline V gene, CDR1 is LNHDA and CDR2 is SQIVND (reference sequence). The CDR3 loop spans 18 amino acids. The V gene end was trimmed by 0 bases and the J gene end by 0 bases; junction bases not matched to a gene: 5. The rearrangement uses TRBV19 and TRBJ2-1, with 10 bases fitting TRBD2. The specimen was PBMCs or T cells enriched from blood (not recorded which). The TCR comes from a woman aged 25 to 45 who had recovered from COVID-19. CDR3 protein: CASSIEQRGGLSYNEQFF. The CDR3 DNA is TGTGCCAGTAGTATAGAACAGCGGGGGGGCCTCTCCTACAATGAGCAGTTCTTC. Combining the CDR3 with reference TRBV19 and TRBJ2-1 gives the whole variable domain DGGITQSPKYLFRKEGQNVTLSCEQNLNHDAMYWYRQDPGQGLRLIYYSQIVNDFQKGDIAEGYSVSREKKESFPLTVTSAQKNPTAFYLCASSIEQRGGLSYNEQFFGPGTRLTVL.